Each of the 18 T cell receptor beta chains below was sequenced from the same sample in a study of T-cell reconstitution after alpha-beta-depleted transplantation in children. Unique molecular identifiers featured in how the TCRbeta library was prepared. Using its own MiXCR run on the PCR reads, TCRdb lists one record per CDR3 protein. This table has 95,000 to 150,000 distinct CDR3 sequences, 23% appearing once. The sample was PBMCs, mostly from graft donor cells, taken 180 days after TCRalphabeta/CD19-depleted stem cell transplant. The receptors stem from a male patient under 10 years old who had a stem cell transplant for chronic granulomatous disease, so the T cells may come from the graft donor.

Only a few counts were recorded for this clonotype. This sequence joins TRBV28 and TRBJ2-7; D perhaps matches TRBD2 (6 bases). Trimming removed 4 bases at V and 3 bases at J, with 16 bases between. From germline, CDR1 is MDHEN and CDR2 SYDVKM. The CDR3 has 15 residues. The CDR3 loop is CASSSFPGLGYEQYF. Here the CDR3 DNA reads TGTGCCAGCAGTTCCTTTCCGGGACTCGGCTACGAGCAGTACTTC.

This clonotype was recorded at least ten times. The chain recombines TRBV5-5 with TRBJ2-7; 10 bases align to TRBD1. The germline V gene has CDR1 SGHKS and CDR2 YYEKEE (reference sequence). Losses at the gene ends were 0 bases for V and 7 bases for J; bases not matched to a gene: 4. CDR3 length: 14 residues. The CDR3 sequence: CASSLAGTGAEQYF. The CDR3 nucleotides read TGTGCCAGCAGCTTGGCCGGGACAGGGGCAGAGCAGTACTTC.

This chain's CDR3 is CATSSLKSGNEQFF. In DNA form, the CDR3 reads TGTGCCACCAGCAGCCTAAAAAGCGGCAATGAGCAGTTCTTC. The chain recombines TRBV15 with TRBJ2-1; D may be TRBD2 (5 bases). Germline-derived CDR1 and CDR2 are LNHNV and YYDKDF (reference sequence). V lost 3 bases and J 6 bases, leaving 12 bases between the germline ends. The CDR3 consists of 14 residues.

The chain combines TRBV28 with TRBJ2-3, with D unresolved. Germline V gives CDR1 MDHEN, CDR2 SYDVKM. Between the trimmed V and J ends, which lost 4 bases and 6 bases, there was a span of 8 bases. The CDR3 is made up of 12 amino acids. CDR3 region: CASSSRRDTQYF. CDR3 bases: TGTGCCAGCAGTTCCCGGCGGGATACGCAGTATTTT.

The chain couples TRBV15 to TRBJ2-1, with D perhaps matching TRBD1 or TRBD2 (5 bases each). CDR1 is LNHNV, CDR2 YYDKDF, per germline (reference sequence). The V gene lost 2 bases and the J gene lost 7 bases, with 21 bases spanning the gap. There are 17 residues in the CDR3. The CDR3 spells CATSRPVVGLGMNEQFF. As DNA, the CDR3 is TGTGCCACCAGCAGACCGGTGGTGGGGCTCGGGATGAATGAGCAGTTCTTC.

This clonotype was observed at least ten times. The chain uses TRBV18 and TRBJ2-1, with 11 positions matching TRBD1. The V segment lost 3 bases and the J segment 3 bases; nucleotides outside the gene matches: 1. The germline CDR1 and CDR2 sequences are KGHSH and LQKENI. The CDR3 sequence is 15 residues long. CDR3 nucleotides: TGTGCCAGCTCACCGGGACAGGGGGGCTACAATGAGCAGTTCTTC. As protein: CASSPGQGGYNEQFF.

For the CDR3, the DNA is TGCAGCGTTGAAGATCGAGGCAGGAGGACGCAGTATTTT. Translating it yields CSVEDRGRRTQYF. The V and J genes are TRBV29-1 and TRBJ2-3; D is possibly TRBD2 (5 bases). From germline, CDR1 is SQVTM and CDR2 ANQGSEA. This CDR3 is 13 amino acids long. Trimming took off 0 bases at V and 9 bases at J, with 13 bases between the two ends.

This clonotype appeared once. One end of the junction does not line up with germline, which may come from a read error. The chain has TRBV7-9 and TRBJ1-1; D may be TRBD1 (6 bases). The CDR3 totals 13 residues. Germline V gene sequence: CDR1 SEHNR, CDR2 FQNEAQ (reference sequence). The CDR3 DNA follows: TGTGCCATCAGCCCAGGGGTGAACACCGAAGCTTTCTTT. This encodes CAISPGVNTEAFF.

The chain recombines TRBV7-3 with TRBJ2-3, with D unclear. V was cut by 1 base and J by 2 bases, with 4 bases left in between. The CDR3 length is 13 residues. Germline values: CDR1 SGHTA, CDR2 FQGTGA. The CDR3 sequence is CASSLKVTDTQYF. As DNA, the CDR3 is TGTGCCAGCAGCTTAAAGGTCACAGATACGCAGTATTTT.

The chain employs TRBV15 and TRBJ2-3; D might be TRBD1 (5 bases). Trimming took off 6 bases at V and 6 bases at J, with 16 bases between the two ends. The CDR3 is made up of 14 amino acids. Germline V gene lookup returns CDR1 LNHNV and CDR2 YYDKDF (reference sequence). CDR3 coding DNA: TGTGCCACCAGGGGGCAAGGAGTTAAGGATACGCAGTATTTT. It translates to CATRGQGVKDTQYF. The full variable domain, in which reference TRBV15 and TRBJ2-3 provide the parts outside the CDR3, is DAMVIQNPRYQVTQFGKPVTLSCSQTLNHNVMYWYQQKSSQAPKLLFHYYDKDFNNEADTPDNFQSRRPNTSFCFLDIRSPGLGDTAMYLCATRGQGVKDTQYFGPGTRLTVL.

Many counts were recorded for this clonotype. This CDR3 is CASSQGPERITEAFF. Here the CDR3 DNA reads TGTGCCAGCAGCCAAGGGCCGGAGCGAATTACTGAAGCTTTCTTT. The V gene is TRBV3-1, the J gene TRBJ1-1; D gene unclear. The V gene lost 1 base and the J gene lost 5 bases, with 14 bases spanning the gap. The CDR3 is 15 residues long. The germline V gene encodes CDR1 LGHDT and CDR2 YNNKEL (reference sequence).

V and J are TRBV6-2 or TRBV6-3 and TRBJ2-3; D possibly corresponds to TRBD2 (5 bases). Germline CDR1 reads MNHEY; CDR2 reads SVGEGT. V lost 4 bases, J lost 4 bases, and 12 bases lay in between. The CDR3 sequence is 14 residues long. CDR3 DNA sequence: TGTGCCAGCAGTTCCCGGACCGGGGCAGATACGCAGTATTTT. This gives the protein CASSSRTGADTQYF.

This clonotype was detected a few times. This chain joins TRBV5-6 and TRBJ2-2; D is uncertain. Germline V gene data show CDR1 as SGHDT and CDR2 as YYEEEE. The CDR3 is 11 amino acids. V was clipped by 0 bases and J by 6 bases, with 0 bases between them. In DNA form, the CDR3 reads TGTGCCAGCAGCTTGGCCGGGGAGCTGTTTTTT. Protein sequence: CASSLAGELFF.

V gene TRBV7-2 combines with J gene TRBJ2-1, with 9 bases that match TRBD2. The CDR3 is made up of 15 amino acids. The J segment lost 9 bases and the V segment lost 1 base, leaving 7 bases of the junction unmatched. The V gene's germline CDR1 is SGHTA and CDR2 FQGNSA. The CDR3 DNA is TGTGCCAGCAGCTTAGTAGCGGGAGTAAAGGGTGAGCAGTTCTTC. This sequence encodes CASSLVAGVKGEQFF.

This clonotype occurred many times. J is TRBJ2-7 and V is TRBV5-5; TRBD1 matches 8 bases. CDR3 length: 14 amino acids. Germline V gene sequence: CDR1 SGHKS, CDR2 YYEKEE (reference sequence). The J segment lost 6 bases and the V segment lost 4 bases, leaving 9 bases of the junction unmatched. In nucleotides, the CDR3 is TGTGCCAGCAGCCTTGGACAGGGAAACGGCGAGCAGTACTTC. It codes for CASSLGQGNGEQYF.

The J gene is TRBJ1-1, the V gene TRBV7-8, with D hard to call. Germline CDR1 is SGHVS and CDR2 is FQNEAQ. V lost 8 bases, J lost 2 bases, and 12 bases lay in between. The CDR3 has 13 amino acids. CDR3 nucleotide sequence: TGTGCCAGCGAAACCCGGGGTAACACTGAAGCTTTCTTT. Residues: CASETRGNTEAFF.

The CDR3 spells CASSPGVYNEQFF. The CDR3, as DNA: TGTGCCAGCAGTCCCGGGGTGTACAATGAGCAGTTCTTC. The V and J genes are TRBV12-3 or TRBV12-4 and TRBJ2-1; TRBD2 might be the D (5 bases). The CDR3 length is 13 residues. V gave up 5 bases and J gave up 4 bases, with 9 bases separating them.

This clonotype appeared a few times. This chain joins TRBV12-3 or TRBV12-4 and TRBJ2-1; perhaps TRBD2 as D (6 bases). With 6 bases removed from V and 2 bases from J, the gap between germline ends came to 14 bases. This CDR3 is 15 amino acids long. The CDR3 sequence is CASRGTEGPYNEQFF. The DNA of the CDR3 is TGTGCCAGCAGAGGGACGGAGGGCCCCTACAATGAGCAGTTCTTC.